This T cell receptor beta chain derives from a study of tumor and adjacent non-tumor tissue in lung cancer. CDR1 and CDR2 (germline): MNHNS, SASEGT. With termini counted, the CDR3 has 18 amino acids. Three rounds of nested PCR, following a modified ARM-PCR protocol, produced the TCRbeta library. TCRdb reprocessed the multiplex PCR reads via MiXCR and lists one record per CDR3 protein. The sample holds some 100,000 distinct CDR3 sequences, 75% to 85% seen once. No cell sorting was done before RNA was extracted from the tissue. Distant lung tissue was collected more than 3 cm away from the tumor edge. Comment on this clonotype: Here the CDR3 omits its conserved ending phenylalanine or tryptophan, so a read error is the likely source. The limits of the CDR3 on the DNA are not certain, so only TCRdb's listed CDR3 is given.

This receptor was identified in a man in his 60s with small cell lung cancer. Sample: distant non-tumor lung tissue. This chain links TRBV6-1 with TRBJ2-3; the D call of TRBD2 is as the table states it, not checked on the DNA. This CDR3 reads CASSSLGAGLLGSEQQFL.